A single sample gave rise to the 10 T cell receptor beta chains below, sequenced in a study of vaccination and CD4 T cells after COVID-19. For these receptors, no antigen is known. Treatment meaning: roughly 10-day PBMC culture with coronavirus spike peptide pools or control peptides (ViraFEST assay). Sequencing of the DNA from cultured CD4+ T cells was carried out with the Oncomine TCR Beta short-read assay. TCRdb itself ran the PCR reads through MiXCR, one entry per CDR3 protein. The table records roughly 9,300 distinct CDR3 sequences, roughly 64% of them present only once. Sequenced sample: CD4+ T cells from blood, cultured in vitro. The receptors were gathered from a human donor who had recovered from COVID-19.

The chain carries TRBV20-1 and TRBJ2-1; D is undetermined. Germline lookup yields CDR1 DFQATT and CDR2 SNEGSKA (reference sequence). The V end was cut by 1 base, the J end by 1 base, with 11 bases between. The CDR3 extends over 15 amino acids. CDR3 sequence (DNA): TGCAGTGCTAGAGTCACGTCCAGATCCTACAATGAGCAGTTCTTC. Its translation is CSARVTSRSYNEQFF.

The chain employs TRBV19 and TRBJ1-5, with D maybe TRBD1 (6 bases). The germline V gene has CDR1 LNHDA and CDR2 SQIVND (reference sequence). The CDR3 spans 20 residues. Deletions cut 6 bases from V and 0 bases from J, with 27 bases between. CDR3 sequence: CASRPWTSGTGTYSNQPQHF. The CDR3 DNA reads TGTGCCAGTAGACCCTGGACCTCCGGCACAGGGACTTATAGCAATCAGCCCCAGCATTTT.

The chain couples TRBV30 to TRBJ1-4; 10 positions match TRBD1. The junction had 3 bases not matched to a gene; V was cut back by 5 bases and J by 6 bases. The V gene's germline CDR1 is GTSNPN and CDR2 SVGIG (reference sequence). This CDR3 is built from 13 residues. The CDR3, as DNA: TGTGCCTGGGGGACAGGGGATTATGAAAAACTGTTTTTT. It translates to CAWGTGDYEKLFF.

Only a few counts were recorded for this clonotype. The chain has TRBV7-2 and TRBJ1-1; perhaps TRBD1 as D (5 bases). CDR3 size: 15 residues. The V end lost 4 bases, the J end lost 4 bases, and 16 bases lay between the germline ends. In germline, CDR1 is SGHTA, CDR2 FQGNSA. As DNA, the CDR3 is TGTGCCAGCAGCTGGGGATTGGCAGGGCTCACTGAAGCTTTCTTT. This encodes CASSWGLAGLTEAFF.

This chain joins TRBV29-1 and TRBJ1-2; 10 nucleotides agree with TRBD1. CDR3 length: 13 residues. The V segment lost 1 base and the J segment 5 bases; nucleotides outside the gene matches: 1. Looked up from germline, CDR1 is SQVTM and CDR2 is ANQGSEA. CDR3 nucleotides: TGCAGCGTTGAAGTGGGACAGGGGTATGGCTACACCTTC. Translating gives CSVEVGQGYGYTF.

In its sample, this clonotype was seen a few times. The chain uses TRBV9 and TRBJ1-5, with no clear D. The CDR3 sequence is 15 residues long. Germline CDR1 reads SGDLS; CDR2 reads YYNGEE. With 0 bases removed from V and 0 bases from J, the gap between germline ends came to 7 bases. CDR3 sequence (DNA): TGTGCCAGCAGCGTAGATGCAGGTAGCAATCAGCCCCAGCATTTT. The encoded protein is CASSVDAGSNQPQHF.

A few counts support this clonotype. V is TRBV11-2 and J is TRBJ1-2; maybe TRBD1 (6 bases). Germline CDR1 reads SGHAT; CDR2 reads FQNNGV. This CDR3 has 13 residues. V was trimmed by 5 bases and J by 8 bases, leaving 15 bases between them. CDR3 sequence (DNA): TGTGCCAGCAGCACAGACAGGACCCGGGGCTACACCTTC. Amino acids: CASSTDRTRGYTF. The whole variable domain, filled in from reference TRBV11-2 and TRBJ1-2, reads EAGVAQSPRYKIIEKRQSVAFWCNPISGHATLYWYQQILGQGPKLLIQFQNNGVVDDSQLPKDRFSAERLKGVDSTLKIQPAKLEDSAVYLCASSTDRTRGYTFGSGTRLTVV.

This clonotype showed up just a few times. J is TRBJ2-7 and V is TRBV19; TRBD2 aligns across 13 bases. The CDR3 runs to 17 residues. V dropped 5 bases and J dropped 0; count of bases not matched to a gene: 7. From germline, CDR1 is LNHDA and CDR2 SQIVND (reference sequence). The CDR3 DNA sequence: TGTGCCAGTAGTTATCGACTAGCGGGGGGAGTCTCCTACGAGCAGTACTTC. Translating it yields CASSYRLAGGVSYEQYF.

This sequence joins TRBV20-1 and TRBJ1-2; D is undetermined. The CDR3 sequence is 11 residues long. The V end lost 2 bases, the J end lost 7 bases, and 8 bases lay between the germline ends. CDR1 is DFQATT and CDR2 is SNEGSKA in the germline V gene (reference sequence). The CDR3 spells CSARYYGGYTF. In DNA form, the CDR3 reads TGCAGTGCTAGATATTACGGTGGCTACACCTTC.

The V and J genes are TRBV7-6 and TRBJ2-1; 7 bases agree with TRBD2. Trimming at V came to 6 bases and at J to 7 bases, leaving 9 bases not matched to a gene. This CDR3 is 14 amino acids long. Per germline, CDR1 SGHVS and CDR2 FNYEAQ. CDR3 in amino acids: CASSHGGTVNEQFF. In DNA, the CDR3 is TGTGCCAGCAGTCACGGGGGGACTGTGAATGAGCAGTTCTTC.